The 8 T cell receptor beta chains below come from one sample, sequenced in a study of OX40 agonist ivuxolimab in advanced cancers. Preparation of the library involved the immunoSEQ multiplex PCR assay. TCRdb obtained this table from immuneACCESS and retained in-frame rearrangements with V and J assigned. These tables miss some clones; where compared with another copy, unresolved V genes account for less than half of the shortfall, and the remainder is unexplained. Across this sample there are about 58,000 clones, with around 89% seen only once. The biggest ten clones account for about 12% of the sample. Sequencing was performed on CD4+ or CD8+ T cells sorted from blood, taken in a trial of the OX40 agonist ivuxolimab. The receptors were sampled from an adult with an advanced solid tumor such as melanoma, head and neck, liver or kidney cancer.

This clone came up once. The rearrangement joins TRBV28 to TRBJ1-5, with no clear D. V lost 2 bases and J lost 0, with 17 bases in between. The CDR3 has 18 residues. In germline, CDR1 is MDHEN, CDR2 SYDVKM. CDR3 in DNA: TGTGCCAGCAGTTTAGCCACGAAGGGCCCTTATAGCAATCAGCCCCAGCATTTT. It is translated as CASSLATKGPYSNQPQHF.

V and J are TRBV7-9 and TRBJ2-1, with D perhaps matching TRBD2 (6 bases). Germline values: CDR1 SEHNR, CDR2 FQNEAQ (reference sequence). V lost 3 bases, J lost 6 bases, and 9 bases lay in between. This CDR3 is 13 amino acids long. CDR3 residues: CASSLDYLNEQFF. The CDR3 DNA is TGTGCCAGCAGCTTGGACTACCTCAATGAGCAGTTCTTC.

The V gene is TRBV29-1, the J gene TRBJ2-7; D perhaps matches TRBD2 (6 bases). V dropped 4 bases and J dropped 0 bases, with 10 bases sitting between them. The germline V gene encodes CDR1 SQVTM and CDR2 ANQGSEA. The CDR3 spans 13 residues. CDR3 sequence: CSVGAGPSYEQYF. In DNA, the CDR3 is TGCAGCGTTGGAGCGGGCCCCTCCTACGAGCAGTACTTC.

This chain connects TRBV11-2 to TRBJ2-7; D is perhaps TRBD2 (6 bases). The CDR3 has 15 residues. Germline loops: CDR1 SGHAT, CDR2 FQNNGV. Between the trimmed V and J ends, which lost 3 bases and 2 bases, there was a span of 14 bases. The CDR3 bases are TGTGCCAGCAGCTTTTTCGGCTCGGGGGCCTACGAGCAGTACGTC. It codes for CASSFFGSGAYEQYV.

Here the CDR3 DNA reads TGTGCCAGCAGCCCTCGGGGGGGGAACACCGGGGAGCTGTTTTTT. It yields the protein CASSPRGGNTGELFF. This chain joins TRBV9 and TRBJ2-2, with 8 bases lining up with TRBD2. Germline V gene lookup returns CDR1 SGDLS and CDR2 YYNGEE. The CDR3 spans 15 residues. The V gene end was trimmed by 4 bases and the J gene end by 1 base; junction bases not matched to a gene: 3.

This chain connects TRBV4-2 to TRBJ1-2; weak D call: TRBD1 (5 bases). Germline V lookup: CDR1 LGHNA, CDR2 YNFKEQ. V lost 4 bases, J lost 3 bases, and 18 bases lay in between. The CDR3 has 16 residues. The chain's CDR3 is CASSPKTGDSYYGYTF. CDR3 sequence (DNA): TGTGCCAGCAGCCCAAAGACGGGGGACTCTTACTATGGCTACACCTTC.

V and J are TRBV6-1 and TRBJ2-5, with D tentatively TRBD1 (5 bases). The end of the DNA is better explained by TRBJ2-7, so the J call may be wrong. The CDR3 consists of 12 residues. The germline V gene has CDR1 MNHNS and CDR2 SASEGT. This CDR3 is CASLTGKYEQYF. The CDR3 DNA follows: TGTGCCAGCCTAACAGGAAAGTACGAGCAGTACTTC.

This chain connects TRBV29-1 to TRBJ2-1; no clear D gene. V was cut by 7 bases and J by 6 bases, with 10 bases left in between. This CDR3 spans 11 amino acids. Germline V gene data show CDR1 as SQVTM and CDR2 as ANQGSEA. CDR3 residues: CSATTANEQFF. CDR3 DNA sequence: TGCAGCGCAACTACCGCCAATGAGCAGTTCTTC.